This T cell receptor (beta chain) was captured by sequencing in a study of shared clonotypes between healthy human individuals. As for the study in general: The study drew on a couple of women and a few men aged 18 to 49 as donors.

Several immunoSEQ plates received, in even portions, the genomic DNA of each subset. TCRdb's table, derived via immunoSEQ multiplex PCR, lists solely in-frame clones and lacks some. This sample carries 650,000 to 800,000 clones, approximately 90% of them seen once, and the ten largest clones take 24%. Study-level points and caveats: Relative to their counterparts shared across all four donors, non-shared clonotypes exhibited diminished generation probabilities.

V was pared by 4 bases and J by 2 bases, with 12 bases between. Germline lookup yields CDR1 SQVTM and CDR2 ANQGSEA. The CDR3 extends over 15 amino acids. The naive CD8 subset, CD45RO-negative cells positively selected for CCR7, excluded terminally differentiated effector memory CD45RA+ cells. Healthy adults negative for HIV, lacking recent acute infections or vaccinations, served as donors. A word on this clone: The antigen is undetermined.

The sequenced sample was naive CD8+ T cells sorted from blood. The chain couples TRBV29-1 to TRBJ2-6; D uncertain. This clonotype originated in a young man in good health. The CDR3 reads CSVVSGQPGANVLTF. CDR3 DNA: TGCAGCGTTGTAAGTGGGCAGCCTGGGGCCAACGTCCTGACTTTC.